This note documents a single TCR beta chain sequence. Authors' methods: Using reference gene primer amplification, nucleated cell counts were estimated. Repertoires were generated with immunoSEQ multiplex PCR, while TCRdb's copy carries only in-frame clones and drops some. The V and J calls and clone size are taken from that table; D and trimming were inferred from the DNA. The sample holds about 160,000 clones; 79% are singletons and the top ten take 8% to 8.5%. V was trimmed by 0 bases and J by 4 bases, leaving 6 bases between them. Germline V gene lookup returns CDR1 MGHRA and CDR2 YSYEKL. The CDR3 length is 14 residues. The Seattle patients, enrolled during active infection, were followed longitudinally. This entry belongs to a study of blood T cell repertoires in COVID-19. Study background: Sites in the United States, Italy and Spain provided acute and convalescent COVID-19 samples. PBMCs, B-cell-depleted T cells, or T cells provided the cDNA or gDNA that made up the material.

The sequence was obtained from a woman aged 60 to 75 with COVID-19, enrolled during active disease. The chain is built from TRBV4-1 and TRBJ1-4; D remains unclear. Sequencing was done on a sample of peripheral blood. As DNA, the CDR3 is TGCGCCAGCAGCCAAGACGAGGGTAATGAAAAACTGTTTTTT. Amino acid sequence: CASSQDEGNEKLFF.